This TCR beta chain was captured by sequencing in a study of blood T cell repertoires in COVID-19 (TCRdb year 2020). In the study overall: Samples covering the acute and convalescent phases of COVID-19 were provided by collaborators in the United States, Italy and Spain. The sample metadata nearly always contained a de-identified subject ID, COVID-19 status, age in years and sex. Where available, HLA class I and class II types were taken from metadata supplied by the sample provider and were not determined by assay-based typing. A freely available public database, intended as a resource for researchers studying the immune response to SARS-CoV-2, is where the repertoires were released. Samples were obtained from the ongoing ImmuneRACE study (first 160 participants) and from 1,254 subjects provided by 6 global collaborators. The prospective study material was composed of cDNA or gDNA derived from T cells, B-cell-depleted T cells, or PBMCs. Subjects who had been exposed to COVID-19, were actively infected with it, or had recovered from it provided the deeply sampled blood TCRbeta repertoires that made up the dataset.

TCRbeta CDR3 regions were amplified from genomic DNA using the immunoSEQ Assay, a bias-controlled multiplex PCR. In the authors' own workflow: The number of nucleated cells in each sample was estimated from the amplification of reference gene primers within the assay. To quantify the absolute abundance of each unique TCRbeta CDR3 rearrangement, sequence reads were collapsed and filtered. Productive Simpson clonality was computed per sample as the square root of Simpson's diversity index over productive rearrangements. TCRdb's version of the immuneACCESS table is confined to in-frame rearrangements and falls short of the full clone set. An unresolved V gene accounts for under half of the shortfall where checked; the remainder is of unknown origin. V, J and clone size were drawn from that table, and D and trimming were deduced from the DNA. The sample table records about 52,000 clones; more than 75% of these occur just once. The ten largest clones add up to around 23% of the sample.

About this clone itself: Its antigen remains unidentified. No per-base quality is available; no much larger clone lies one base away.

Whole blood was collected in K2EDTA tubes by collaborating institutions according to the institutions' own protocols. For TCRbeta analysis, collaborator samples were shipped as frozen whole blood, as isolated PBMCs, or as DNA extracted from either sample type. Beyond this particular receptor, the publication reports: The amount of clinical and demographic metadata varied by source and participant and was provided uncurated.

Ends trimmed: V by 5 bases, J by 8 bases; bases unmatched to a gene: 14. The germline V gene (reference sequence) provides CDR1 MNHNY and CDR2 SVGAGI. The CDR3 measures 15 amino acids from cysteine to phenylalanine. The kept DNA is CDR3 alone, 45 bases in frame from the first base. Sequencing was performed on peripheral blood. The TCR was taken from a woman of 80 years or more with acute or convalescent COVID-19. Here the chain combines TRBV6-6 and TRBJ1-1; the central 7 bases match TRBD1. The CDR3 protein: CASSRDQGGRREAFF. The nucleotide sequence reads as follows: TGTGCCAGCAGTCGTGATCAGGGGGGACGTAGGGAAGCTTTCTTT.